This T cell receptor (beta chain) derives from a study of shared clonotypes between healthy human individuals. General study results and limits: It was anticipated that sequencing depth would influence how many clonotypes donors shared.

The CDR3 has 14 amino acids. The trim removed 4 bases at V and 4 bases at J, leaving 6 bases unmatched. CDR1 is MDHEN, CDR2 SYDVKM, per germline. Only in-frame clones appear in the TCRdb table, and some are missing; sequencing was by immunoSEQ multiplex PCR. The table includes 2,500,000 or so clones, just under 95% detected once. With regard to this clone: Its target is not known.

The receptor was isolated from a man in his late teens or twenties in good health. Some clones in this sample may be carry-over from other donors' samples. The chain employs TRBV28 and TRBJ2-7; TRBD1 matches 8 bases. Material: naive CD4+ T cells from PBMCs. The subset: CD45RA+ positively selected. CDR3 sequence: CASSSPRDRYEQYF. CDR3 DNA: TGTGCCAGCAGTTCTCCCCGGGACAGGTACGAGCAGTACTTC.